The clone carrying this T cell receptor (beta chain) was detected many times. V gave up 5 bases and J gave up 1 base, with 14 bases separating them. CDR3 length: 15 residues. Germline V gives CDR1 SGHAT, CDR2 FQNNGV. These data are taken from a study of prognosis after radiotherapy for stage I lung cancer. The overall study: Newly diagnosed primary stage I lung tumors occurred in approximately 14 patients, and oligometastatic NSCLC after surgical resection of the primary tumor occurred in five. A median of roughly 7 months after radiotherapy, distant metastases were seen in a few patients, while no significant progression was shown by 15. Medical inoperability applied to all of the non-small cell lung cancer patients. Not a single patient was given any concurrent therapy alongside stereotactic body radiotherapy, also referred to as SBRT.

Two-round multiplex PCR amplified TCR beta CDR3 from genomic DNA. For every TRBV and TRBJ gene, a specific primer was used in first-round PCR. TCRdb fed the multiplex PCR reads into MiXCR, producing one record per CDR3 protein. The repertoire consists of over 15,000 distinct CDR3 sequences, with about 43% occurring once and the leading ten covering around two fifths. The clonotype comes from a donor aged 50 or older with non-small cell lung cancer. This chain connects TRBV11-2 to TRBJ1-1, with D possibly TRBD1 on 5 matching bases. This specimen consisted of PBMCs, obtained before or after stereotactic body radiation therapy (not recorded which). CDR3 sequence reads: CASSRYSGGNTEAFF. The CDR3 nucleotides are TGTGCCAGCAGCAGGTACTCTGGGGGGAACACTGAAGCTTTCTTT.